The rows below give T cell receptor beta chains drawn from one sample of a study of persistence of HIV-infected CD4 T cells. Libraries were prepared by immunoSEQ multiplex PCR; TCRdb keeps only in-frame clonotypes and omits some of them. This sample carries just over 40,000 clones, approximately 80% of them seen once, and the ten largest clones take approximately 15%. These receptors lack a known antigen. The source material was CD4+ T cells sorted from PBMCs after approximately 19-hour stimulation, sampled from a patient who received antiretroviral therapy. These receptors originate from an adult man with HIV who was CMV-seropositive. CDR3s include the opening cysteine and the closing phenylalanine or tryptophan. Each record gives: D gene, clone size, V gene, J gene, CDR3 DNA, CDR3 protein. A D gene is named only where the DNA matches it firmly. Clone sizes are given selectively: once, few, many, or a class where the clone is expanded.

d_gene: NA
abundance: NA
v_gene: TRBV30
j_gene: TRBJ1-3
CDR3nt: TGTGCCTGGACCCGAAAGGCCAAGGGGGATTTTTCGAACACCATATATTTT
CDR3aa: CAWTRKAKGDFSNTIYF

d_gene: TRBD1
abundance: NA
v_gene: TRBV10-1
j_gene: TRBJ1-6
CDR3nt: TGCGCCAGCAGCGGGACAGATAATTCACCCCTCCACTTT
CDR3aa: CASSGTDNSPLHF

d_gene: NA
abundance: NA
v_gene: TRBV19
j_gene: TRBJ2-7
CDR3nt: TGTGCCAGTAGTATAGGACAGCACGACGAGCAGTACTTC
CDR3aa: CASSIGQHDEQYF

d_gene: NA
abundance: NA
v_gene: TRBV6-2/TRBV6-3
j_gene: TRBJ2-1
CDR3nt: TGTGCCAGCAGGCCTACAGGGAGTCCGTACAATGAGCAGTTCTTC
CDR3aa: CASRPTGSPYNEQFF

d_gene: TRBD1
abundance: NA
v_gene: TRBV14
j_gene: TRBJ2-2
CDR3nt: TGTGCCAGCAGCCGGATACCAGGGGGCGCATCAGGGGAGCTGTTTTTT
CDR3aa: CASSRIPGGASGELFF

d_gene: NA
abundance: few
v_gene: TRBV4-2
j_gene: TRBJ1-5
CDR3nt: TGTGCCAGCAGCCAAGTACAGGGACTTGGCAATCAGCCCCAGCATTTT
CDR3aa: CASSQVQGLGNQPQHF

d_gene: NA
abundance: NA
v_gene: TRBV12-3/TRBV12-4
j_gene: TRBJ1-2
CDR3nt: TGTGCCAGCAGTTTAGGCGAGGGGAATGGCTACACCTTC
CDR3aa: CASSLGEGNGYTF

d_gene: NA
abundance: NA
v_gene: TRBV10-3
j_gene: TRBJ2-7
CDR3nt: TGTGCCATCAAGGGGACAGTAGCGGGATCAGGCGAGCAGTACTTC
CDR3aa: CAIKGTVAGSGEQYF

d_gene: NA
abundance: NA
v_gene: TRBV18
j_gene: TRBJ2-1
CDR3nt: TGTGCCAGCTCCGGGACGGCCGGGGAGCAGTTCTTC
CDR3aa: CASSGTAGEQFF

d_gene: TRBD2
abundance: NA
v_gene: TRBV11-3
j_gene: TRBJ2-1
CDR3nt: TGTGCCAGCAGCTCCCTAGCGGGACCCCTAAATGAGCAGTTCTTC
CDR3aa: CASSSLAGPLNEQFF

d_gene: NA
abundance: NA
v_gene: TRBV6-2/TRBV6-3
j_gene: TRBJ1-5
CDR3nt: TGTGCCAGCAGTTACGGACAGAGGTATAGCAATCAGCCCCAGCATTTT
CDR3aa: CASSYGQRYSNQPQHF

d_gene: NA
abundance: NA
v_gene: TRBV7-7
j_gene: TRBJ2-5
CDR3nt: TGTGCTAGCAGCTTAGTCCAGGGCCGACAAGAGACCCAGTACTTC
CDR3aa: CASSLVQGRQETQYF

d_gene: NA
abundance: NA
v_gene: TRBV9
j_gene: TRBJ2-1
CDR3nt: TGTGCCAGCAGCGTAGTTGGGGGGTCCTACAATGAGCAGTTCTTC
CDR3aa: CASSVVGGSYNEQFF

d_gene: TRBD1
abundance: few
v_gene: TRBV7-2
j_gene: TRBJ1-1
CDR3nt: TGTGCCAGCATCTTTCAGGGGGCGATCCTGAACACTGAAGCTTTCTTT
CDR3aa: CASIFQGAILNTEAFF

d_gene: TRBD1
abundance: once
v_gene: TRBV7-2
j_gene: TRBJ2-1
CDR3nt: TGTGCCAGCAGCGTGGGACAGAGGTCTCGGGAGCAGTTCTTC
CDR3aa: CASSVGQRSREQFF

d_gene: NA
abundance: NA
v_gene: TRBV7-2
j_gene: TRBJ1-1
CDR3nt: TGTGCCAGCAGCTCCACCCGGGGAGGGACTGAAGCTTTCTTT
CDR3aa: CASSSTRGGTEAFF

d_gene: TRBD2
abundance: NA
v_gene: TRBV7-9
j_gene: TRBJ2-3
CDR3nt: TGTGCCAGCAGCTTAGCGCACTCTAGCGGAAACACAGATACGCAGTATTTT
CDR3aa: CASSLAHSSGNTDTQYF

d_gene: NA
abundance: NA
v_gene: TRBV30
j_gene: TRBJ1-2
CDR3nt: TGTGCCTGGAGTGTACTTCTCGTTGTGAGACAGGCCACCAACTATGGCTACACCTTC
CDR3aa: CAWSVLLVVRQATNYGYTF

d_gene: TRBD2
abundance: NA
v_gene: TRBV6-2/TRBV6-3
j_gene: TRBJ2-7
CDR3nt: TGTGCCAGCAGTTTCAGGGAGGGACCTCCTCCTGGCGAGCAGTACTTC
CDR3aa: CASSFREGPPPGEQYF

d_gene: NA
abundance: NA
v_gene: TRBV27
j_gene: TRBJ2-7
CDR3nt: TGTGCCAGCAGTTTACGGGAAGGGAGCTCCTACGAGCAGTACTTC
CDR3aa: CASSLREGSSYEQYF

d_gene: TRBD1
abundance: few
v_gene: TRBV3-1/TRBV3-2
j_gene: TRBJ2-3
CDR3nt: TGTGCCAGCACCCAGGGACAGGGAATCTCAGATACGCAGTATTTT
CDR3aa: CASTQGQGISDTQYF

d_gene: NA
abundance: NA
v_gene: TRBV18
j_gene: TRBJ1-5
CDR3nt: TGTGCCAGCTCTTCCAGGGGACATTCGGGTGATCAGCCCCAGCATTTT
CDR3aa: CASSSRGHSGDQPQHF

d_gene: NA
abundance: NA
v_gene: TRBV6-5
j_gene: TRBJ2-1
CDR3nt: TGTGCCAGTTTAGGACAGTACAATGAGCAGTTCTTC
CDR3aa: CASLGQYNEQFF

d_gene: TRBD1
abundance: NA
v_gene: TRBV28
j_gene: TRBJ2-5
CDR3nt: TGTGCCAGCAGTGGTCCTTTCGACAGGGGCCTCCAAGAGACCCAGTACTTC
CDR3aa: CASSGPFDRGLQETQYF

d_gene: NA
abundance: NA
v_gene: TRBV19
j_gene: TRBJ1-2
CDR3nt: TGTGCCAGTAGTATCCGCACGTATGGCTACACCTTC
CDR3aa: CASSIRTYGYTF

d_gene: TRBD1
abundance: once
v_gene: TRBV7-2
j_gene: TRBJ2-5
CDR3nt: TGTGCCAGCAGCTTAGGACAGGGCGGGCAAGGGACCCAGTACTTC
CDR3aa: CASSLGQGGQGTQYF

d_gene: NA
abundance: NA
v_gene: TRBV7-7
j_gene: TRBJ2-1
CDR3nt: TGTGCCAGCAGCTTGGGGACCGAATCCTACAATGAGCAGTTCTTC
CDR3aa: CASSLGTESYNEQFF

d_gene: TRBD1
abundance: NA
v_gene: TRBV5-8
j_gene: TRBJ2-7
CDR3nt: TGTGCCAGCATGGACCGGGACAGGGAGTGGAACGAGCAGTACTTC
CDR3aa: CASMDRDREWNEQYF

d_gene: NA
abundance: NA
v_gene: TRBV5-5
j_gene: TRBJ1-2
CDR3nt: TGTGCCAGCAGCCGTCAAACAGGATCTTATGGCTACACCTTC
CDR3aa: CASSRQTGSYGYTF

d_gene: NA
abundance: NA
v_gene: TRBV4-1
j_gene: TRBJ1-3
CDR3nt: TGCGCCAGCAGCCCAACAGGAGTCTCTGGAAACACCATATATTTT
CDR3aa: CASSPTGVSGNTIYF

d_gene: NA
abundance: few
v_gene: TRBV2
j_gene: TRBJ1-3
CDR3nt: TGTGCCAGCAGTAATGGGGGGATTGGAAACACCATATATTTT
CDR3aa: CASSNGGIGNTIYF

d_gene: TRBD2
abundance: NA
v_gene: TRBV9
j_gene: TRBJ2-5
CDR3nt: TGTGCCAGCAGCCCCTCAGCGGGAGGGCCATCGCAAGAGACCCAGTACTTC
CDR3aa: CASSPSAGGPSQETQYF

d_gene: NA
abundance: NA
v_gene: TRBV6-5
j_gene: TRBJ1-1
CDR3nt: TGTGCCAGCCTCGACTGGGCCCGTCGACTTGAAGCTTTCTTT
CDR3aa: CASLDWARRLEAFF

d_gene: NA
abundance: NA
v_gene: TRBV27
j_gene: TRBJ1-1
CDR3nt: TGTGCCAGCAGTTTCCAGGCGACAGGAAACACTGAAGCTTTCTTT
CDR3aa: CASSFQATGNTEAFF

d_gene: TRBD1
abundance: NA
v_gene: TRBV6-1
j_gene: TRBJ2-5
CDR3nt: TGTGCCAGCAGTGATTCGGACAGGGAGAAAAGAGAGACCCAGTACTTC
CDR3aa: CASSDSDREKRETQYF

d_gene: NA
abundance: NA
v_gene: TRBV6-1
j_gene: TRBJ1-1
CDR3nt: TGTGCCAGCAGTGAAGCGCGGAGCGACACTGAAGCTTTCTTT
CDR3aa: CASSEARSDTEAFF

d_gene: NA
abundance: once
v_gene: TRBV4-2
j_gene: TRBJ2-6
CDR3nt: TGTGCCAGCAGCCAAGTTGGGCCTCGAGGGACATTTGGGGCCAACGTCCTGACTTTC
CDR3aa: CASSQVGPRGTFGANVLTF

d_gene: NA
abundance: NA
v_gene: TRBV30
j_gene: TRBJ1-3
CDR3nt: TGTGCCTGGAGTGTAACAAGCCGCTCTGGAAACACCATATATTTT
CDR3aa: CAWSVTSRSGNTIYF

d_gene: NA
abundance: NA
v_gene: TRBV5-1
j_gene: TRBJ2-7
CDR3nt: TGCGCCAGCAGCACGGGGCCGGGCGAGCAGTACTTC
CDR3aa: CASSTGPGEQYF

d_gene: TRBD2
abundance: NA
v_gene: TRBV7-9
j_gene: TRBJ2-1
CDR3nt: TGTGCCAGCAGCTTGGGCGGGAGGGCGTATGAGCAGTTCTTC
CDR3aa: CASSLGGRAYEQFF

d_gene: NA
abundance: NA
v_gene: TRBV5-1
j_gene: TRBJ1-1
CDR3nt: TGCGCCAGCAGCTTGTATCAACAGGGCACTGAAGCTTTCTTT
CDR3aa: CASSLYQQGTEAFF

d_gene: TRBD1
abundance: NA
v_gene: TRBV19
j_gene: TRBJ2-7
CDR3nt: TGTGCCAGTAGACACACCCGGGACAGTAGATTCGAGCAGTACTTC
CDR3aa: CASRHTRDSRFEQYF

d_gene: TRBD2
abundance: NA
v_gene: TRBV9
j_gene: TRBJ2-2
CDR3nt: TGTGCCAGCAGCGTAGCGGGAGGTTACACCGGGGAGCTGTTTTTT
CDR3aa: CASSVAGGYTGELFF

d_gene: NA
abundance: NA
v_gene: TRBV6-2/TRBV6-3
j_gene: TRBJ1-1
CDR3nt: TGTGCCAGCAGTTACTCGAGGAGGGACGTTGCTTTCTTT
CDR3aa: CASSYSRRDVAFF

d_gene: TRBD1
abundance: NA
v_gene: TRBV19
j_gene: TRBJ2-2
CDR3nt: TGTGCCACCGCTCGGGGACAGCAGAACACCGGGGAGCTGTTTTTT
CDR3aa: CATARGQQNTGELFF

d_gene: NA
abundance: NA
v_gene: TRBV27
j_gene: TRBJ1-1
CDR3nt: TGTGCCAGCAGTTTCTTTGGGGACGTGGGGACTGAAGCTTTCTTT
CDR3aa: CASSFFGDVGTEAFF

d_gene: NA
abundance: NA
v_gene: TRBV11-1
j_gene: TRBJ1-1
CDR3nt: TGTGCCAGCAGCTCCAGGGTAGGCACTGAAGCTTTCTTT
CDR3aa: CASSSRVGTEAFF

d_gene: NA
abundance: NA
v_gene: TRBV10-3
j_gene: TRBJ1-4
CDR3nt: TGTGCTATTGGGGGCGGCCAGGGTGAAAAACTGTTTTTT
CDR3aa: CAIGGGQGEKLFF

d_gene: NA
abundance: few
v_gene: TRBV10-3
j_gene: TRBJ2-5
CDR3nt: TGTGCCATCAGCCCACGAGCGGCCGAGACCCAGTACTTC
CDR3aa: CAISPRAAETQYF

d_gene: TRBD1
abundance: few
v_gene: TRBV7-2
j_gene: TRBJ1-4
CDR3nt: TGTGCCAGCAGCTGGGGGGACAGGGGAATTAATGAAAAACTGTTTTTT
CDR3aa: CASSWGDRGINEKLFF

d_gene: NA
abundance: NA
v_gene: TRBV6-5
j_gene: TRBJ1-5
CDR3nt: TGTGCCAGTGCTCCGGGACCCCAGGACCCCCAGCATTTT
CDR3aa: CASAPGPQDPQHF

d_gene: NA
abundance: NA
v_gene: TRBV11-3
j_gene: TRBJ2-1
CDR3nt: TGTGCCAGCAGCTTAGATCTTACTAATGAGCAGTTCTTC
CDR3aa: CASSLDLTNEQFF

d_gene: TRBD1
abundance: NA
v_gene: TRBV3-1/TRBV3-2
j_gene: TRBJ2-2
CDR3nt: TGTGCCAGCAGCTCTCATGACAGGGGGCTCCGGGAGCTGTTTTTT
CDR3aa: CASSSHDRGLRELFF